This entry lists 3 T cell receptor beta chains sequenced from one sample in a study of cytomegalovirus exposure and HLA in healthy donors. The PCR ran on 60 Vbeta and 13 Jbeta primers. The assay was immunoSEQ multiplex PCR, and TCRdb's table has in-frame clones only and misses some. The data show around 100,000 clones, around 82% seen once. Sequencing used PBMCs. Receptor source: a woman in her forties or fifties in good health and CMV-seropositive.

V is TRBV2 and J is TRBJ1-2; 8 bases line up with TRBD1. Germline lookup yields CDR1 SNHLY and CDR2 FYNNEI. V lost 7 bases and J lost 5; bases outside the gene matches: 15. The length of the CDR3 is 16 residues. CDR3 residues: CASIPQGTGLLYGYTF. CDR3 coding DNA: TGTGCCAGCATCCCCCAGGGGACAGGTCTCCTTTATGGCTACACCTTC.

The chain carries TRBV2 and TRBJ2-7; D possibly corresponds to TRBD2 (7 bases). Trimming stripped 8 bases from V and 0 bases from J, with 20 bases between. Per germline, CDR1 SNHLY and CDR2 FYNNEI. This CDR3 contains 16 residues. The CDR3 reads CASEGGLGGGSYEQYF. DNA of the CDR3: TGTGCCAGCGAGGGGGGGCTCGGCGGGGGCTCCTACGAGCAGTACTTC. The full variable domain, in which reference TRBV2 and TRBJ2-7 provide the parts outside the CDR3, is EPEVTQTPSHQVTQMGQEVILRCVPISNHLYFYWYRQILGQKVEFLVSFYNNEISEKSEIFDDQFSVERPDGSNFTLKIRSTKLEDSAMYFCASEGGLGGGSYEQYFGPGTRLTVT.

The genes are TRBV27 and TRBJ2-1; possible D gene TRBD2, 6 bases. The CDR3 extends over 12 amino acids. The germline V gene has CDR1 MNHEY and CDR2 SMNVEV (reference sequence). Trimming left V 3 bases short and J 7 bases short, with 7 bases between. The CDR3 region has the DNA TGTGCCAGCAGTTTTCGGGGGAATGAGCAGTTCTTC. Amino acid sequence: CASSFRGNEQFF.